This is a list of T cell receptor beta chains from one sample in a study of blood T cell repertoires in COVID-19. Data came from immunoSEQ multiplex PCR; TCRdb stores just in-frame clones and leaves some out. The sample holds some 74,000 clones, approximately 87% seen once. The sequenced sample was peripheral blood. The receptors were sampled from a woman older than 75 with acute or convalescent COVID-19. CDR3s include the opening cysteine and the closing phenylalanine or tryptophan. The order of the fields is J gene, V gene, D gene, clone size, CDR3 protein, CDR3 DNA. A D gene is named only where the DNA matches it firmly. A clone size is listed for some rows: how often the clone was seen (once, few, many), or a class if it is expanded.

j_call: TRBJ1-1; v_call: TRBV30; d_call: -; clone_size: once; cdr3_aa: CAWSLRPGVTFF; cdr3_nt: TGTGCCTGGAGTCTCCGTCCCGGGGTGACTTTCTTT
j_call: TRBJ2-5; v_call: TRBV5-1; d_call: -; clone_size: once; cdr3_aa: CASSWSPAETQYF; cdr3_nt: TGCGCCAGCAGTTGGAGCCCGGCGGAGACCCAGTACTTC
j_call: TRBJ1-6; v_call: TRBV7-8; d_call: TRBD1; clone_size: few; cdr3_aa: CASSSDRTSYNSPLHF; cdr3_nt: TGTGCCAGCAGCTCGGACAGGACTTCCTATAATTCACCCCTCCACTTT
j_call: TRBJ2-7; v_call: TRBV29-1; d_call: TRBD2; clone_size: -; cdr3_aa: CSVGLASYEQYF; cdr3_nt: TGCAGCGTTGGACTAGCCTCCTACGAGCAGTACTTC
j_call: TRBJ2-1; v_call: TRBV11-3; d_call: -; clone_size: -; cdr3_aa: CASSPGGGGYNEQFF; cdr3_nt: TGTGCCAGCAGCCCAGGGGGAGGCGGGTACAATGAGCAGTTCTTC
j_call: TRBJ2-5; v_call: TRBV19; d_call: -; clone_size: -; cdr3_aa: CASSQGNQETQYF; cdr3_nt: TGTGCCAGTAGTCAGGGGAACCAAGAGACCCAGTACTTC
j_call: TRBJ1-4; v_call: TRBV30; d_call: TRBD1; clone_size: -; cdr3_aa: CAWRGQLREKLFF; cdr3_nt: TGTGCCTGGAGGGGACAGTTGAGGGAAAAACTGTTTTTT
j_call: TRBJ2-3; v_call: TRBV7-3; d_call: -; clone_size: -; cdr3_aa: CASSFTGPNTDTQYF; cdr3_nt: TGTGCCAGCAGTTTTACAGGGCCGAACACAGATACGCAGTATTTT
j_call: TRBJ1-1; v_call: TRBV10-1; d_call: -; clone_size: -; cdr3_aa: CASSVQGNTEAFF; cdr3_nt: TGCGCCAGCAGCGTACAGGGGAACACTGAAGCTTTCTTT
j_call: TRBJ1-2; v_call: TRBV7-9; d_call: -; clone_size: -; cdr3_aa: CASSLVSYGYTF; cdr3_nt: TGTGCCAGCAGCTTAGTCAGCTATGGCTACACCTTC